This T cell receptor beta chain emerged from a study of control samples from healthy donors and cancer patients (dated by TCRdb to the early 2020s). According to the germline V gene, CDR1 reads SNHLY and CDR2 reads FYNNEI. The CDR3 runs 12 residues from the cysteine to the phenylalanine. Only the CDR3 part of the read is kept: 36 bases, read in frame from the first base. V was cut back by 5 bases and J by 4 bases, leaving a gap of 8 bases between them. Worth noting for this clone: Its antigen target is currently unknown. Base-call qualities are not available, and no considerably larger clone is one nucleotide away.

The method was the immunoSEQ multiplex PCR assay. The source is immuneACCESS, and TCRdb retained only in-frame sequences with V and J called. Part of the clones is not carried over; for the studies checked, unresolved V genes explain less than half of this, and the remainder is unexplained. This sample holds some 130,000 clones; more than 80% were observed only once. The ten largest make up roughly 2.7% of the sample. This sequence uses TRBV2 and TRBJ2-5; the D segment cannot be called with confidence. The TCR originated in a man aged 40-50 years in good health. The sequencing input was blood. The CDR3 in this case is CASSKLGETQYF. The sequence in DNA is TGTGCCAGCAGTAAACTGGGAGAGACCCAGTACTTC.